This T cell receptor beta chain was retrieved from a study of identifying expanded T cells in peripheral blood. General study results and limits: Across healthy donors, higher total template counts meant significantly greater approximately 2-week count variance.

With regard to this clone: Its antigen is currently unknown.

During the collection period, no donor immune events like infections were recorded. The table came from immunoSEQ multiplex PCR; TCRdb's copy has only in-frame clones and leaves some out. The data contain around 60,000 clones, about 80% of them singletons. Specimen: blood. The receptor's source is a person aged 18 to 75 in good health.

CDR3 in DNA: TGTGCCAGCAGTCAAACGGGGGGGAGCAAAAACATTCAGTACTTC. Its translation: CASSQTGGSKNIQYF. V usage is TRBV11-2 and J usage is TRBJ2-4; 8 nucleotides align to TRBD2. Germline V gene sequence: CDR1 SGHAT, CDR2 FQNNGV. V lost 6 bases, J lost 3 bases, and 7 bases stayed unmatched. This CDR3 region has 15 residues.